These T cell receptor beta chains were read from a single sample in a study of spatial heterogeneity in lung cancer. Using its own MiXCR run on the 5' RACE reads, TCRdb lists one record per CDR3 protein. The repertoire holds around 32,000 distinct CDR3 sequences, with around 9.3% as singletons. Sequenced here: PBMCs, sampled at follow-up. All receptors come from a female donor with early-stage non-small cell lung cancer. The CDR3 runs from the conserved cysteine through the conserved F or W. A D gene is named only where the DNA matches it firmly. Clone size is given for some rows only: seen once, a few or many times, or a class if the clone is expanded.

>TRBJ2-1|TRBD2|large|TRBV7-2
TGTGCCAGCAGACCTACACTAGCGGGGCCTTACAATGAGCAGTTCTTC
CASRPTLAGPYNEQFF
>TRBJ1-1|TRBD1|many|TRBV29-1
TGCAGCGTACAGGGGGGCGACACTGAAGCTTTCTTT
CSVQGGDTEAFF
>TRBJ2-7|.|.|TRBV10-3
TGTGCCATCAGCTCACGTACCTACGAGCAGTACTTC
CAISSRTYEQYF
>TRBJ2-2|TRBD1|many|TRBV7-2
TGTGCCAGCAGCACCGGAGGGACAGGGAACACCGGGGAGCTGTTTTTT
CASSTGGTGNTGELFF
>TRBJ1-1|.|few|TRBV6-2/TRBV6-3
TGTGCCAGCAGTTACGGTTCTCGCACTGAAGCTTTCTTT
CASSYGSRTEAFF
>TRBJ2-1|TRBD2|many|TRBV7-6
TGTGCCAGCAGCTTAGAGGCCCGACTAGCGGGGGGGCCGGATTACAATGAGCAGTTCTTC
CASSLEARLAGGPDYNEQFF
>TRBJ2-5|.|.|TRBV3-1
TGTGCCAGCAGCCAACGGGGGAAACAAGAGACCCAGTACTTC
CASSQRGKQETQYF
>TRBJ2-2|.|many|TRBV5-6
TGTGCCAGCAGCTTACCCGGGGCCTCGGGCGGGGAGCTGTTTTTT
CASSLPGASGGELFF
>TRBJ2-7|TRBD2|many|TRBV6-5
TGTGCCAGCAGTCAGGATAGCGGGGGGAGGAACGAGCAGTACTTC
CASSQDSGGRNEQYF
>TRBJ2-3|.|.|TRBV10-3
TGTGCCATCAGTGAGGGAGATACGCAGTATTTT
CAISEGDTQYF
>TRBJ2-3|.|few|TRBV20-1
TGCAGTGCTAGAGATCCGTGGGAACAGACTCATACGCAGTATTTT
CSARDPWEQTHTQYF
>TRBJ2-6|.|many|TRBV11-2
TGTGCCAGCAGCTCCGCCCGCAGGATCTCTGGGGCCAACGTCCTGACTTTC
CASSSARRISGANVLTF
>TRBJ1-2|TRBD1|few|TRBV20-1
TGCAGTGCTAACACAGGGGGCGAAAGAGGCTACACCTTC
CSANTGGERGYTF
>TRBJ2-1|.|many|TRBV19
TGTGCCAGTAGTACTCAACCCTACAATGAGCAGTTCTTC
CASSTQPYNEQFF
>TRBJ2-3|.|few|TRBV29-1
TGCAGCGTTGTGTTCGGGACCGGCACAGATACGCAGTATTTT
CSVVFGTGTDTQYF
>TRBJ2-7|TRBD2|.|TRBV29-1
TGCAGCGTTGGGGAGGGTATCACCTACGAGCAGTACTTC
CSVGEGITYEQYF
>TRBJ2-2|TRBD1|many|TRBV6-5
TGTGCCAGCAGCCTGGGACAGGAGTATTCCGGGGAGCTGTTTTTT
CASSLGQEYSGELFF
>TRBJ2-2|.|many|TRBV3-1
TGTGCCAGCAGCCAAGAGGGGCCAGGGGTTACCGGGGAGCTGTTTTTT
CASSQEGPGVTGELFF